These T cell receptor beta chains were read from a single sample in a study of cytomegalovirus exposure and HLA in healthy donors. Method: immunoSEQ multiplex PCR; TCRdb's copy keeps in-frame clones and lacks some. The sample lists approximately 140,000 clones; roughly four fifths were seen once. Sequenced: PBMCs. Receptors originate from a woman in her fifties or sixties in good health and CMV-seronegative. Both conserved end residues are part of each CDR3. The D gene is left open where the match is weak. Only some rows state a clone size, as once, few, many or a class for expanded clones.

J,V,D,size,DNA,CDR3
TRBJ2-1,TRBV19,.,.,TGTGCCAGTAGCGGAAGGAGGGATCAGGCCTACAATGAGCAGTTCTTC,CASSGRRDQAYNEQFF
TRBJ1-1,TRBV27,.,.,TGTGCCAGCAGTTATCAGGGACGGGGGAGCACTGAAGCTTTCTTT,CASSYQGRGSTEAFF
TRBJ1-2,TRBV7-6,.,.,TGTGCCAGCAGCTTCCTACAGGGTTCTGGCTACACCTTC,CASSFLQGSGYTF
TRBJ1-4,TRBV28,TRBD1,.,TGTGCCAGCAGTTTACTGCCGGGACAGTGTTTCCTGTTTTTT,CASSLLPGQCFLFF
TRBJ1-1,TRBV27,TRBD1,.,TGTGCCAGCAGTCCAAGGGGGACAGGTACTGAAGCTTTCTTT,CASSPRGTGTEAFF
TRBJ1-2,TRBV10-3,TRBD1,.,TGTGCCATCAGCAGGGGGGCTGGCTACACCTTC,CAISRGAGYTF
TRBJ1-1,TRBV6-1,TRBD1,.,TGTGCCAGCAACAGGGGGCTCATGGACACTGAAGCTTTCTTT,CASNRGLMDTEAFF
TRBJ2-1,TRBV7-9,TRBD2,.,TGTGCCAGCAGCTTGAAACGGACTAGGGACCGCAATGAGCAGTTCTTC,CASSLKRTRDRNEQFF
TRBJ1-5,TRBV9,.,.,TGTGCCAGCAGCGTAGGTAGCGGCAATCAGCCCCAGCATTTT,CASSVGSGNQPQHF
TRBJ1-1,TRBV30,.,.,TGTGCCTGGAGTGTACCGCGAAGGGCGGGAACTGAAGCTTTCTTT,CAWSVPRRAGTEAFF
TRBJ1-1,TRBV19,TRBD1,.,TGTGCCAGTCAGGAGGCAGGGGGAACGAACACTGAAGCTTTCTTT,CASQEAGGTNTEAFF
TRBJ1-2,TRBV30,.,.,TGTGCCTGGACGGGAACTAACTATGGCTACACCTTC,CAWTGTNYGYTF
TRBJ1-5,TRBV15,.,.,TGTGCCACCAGCCAACCGGGGGGGATTCAGCCCCAGCATTTT,CATSQPGGIQPQHF
TRBJ2-1,TRBV19,.,.,TGTGCCAGCAACCAGGGGCAGGGGATTGATGAGCAGTTCTTC,CASNQGQGIDEQFF
TRBJ2-3,TRBV7-9,.,few,TGTGCCAGCAGCCAGCAGGGTGGAGGGCGCGATACGCAGTATTTT,CASSQQGGGRDTQYF
TRBJ1-4,TRBV5-1,TRBD1,.,TGCGCCAGCAGCACGACCGGGACAGGGGGCACTAATGAAAAACTGTTTTTT,CASSTTGTGGTNEKLFF
TRBJ2-7,TRBV27,TRBD2,.,TGTGCCAGCAGTCAGACTAGCGCATCCTACGAGCAGTACTTC,CASSQTSASYEQYF
TRBJ2-3,TRBV28,.,.,TGTGCCAGCAGTTTCGCCGCCCAGACAGATACGCAGTATTTT,CASSFAAQTDTQYF
TRBJ2-2,TRBV27,.,few,TGTGCCAGCAGTTTATCGATGGGGGGAGTGAACACCGGGGAGCTGTTTTTT,CASSLSMGGVNTGELFF
TRBJ2-7,TRBV19,TRBD2,.,TGTGCCAGTAGTAGCAAGACTAGCGGCTCCTCCTACGAGCAGTACTTC,CASSSKTSGSSYEQYF
TRBJ2-1,TRBV7-9,TRBD2,.,TGTGCCAGCAGCTTAGTTGCGGGAGCCATGGGTGAGCAGTTCTTC,CASSLVAGAMGEQFF
TRBJ1-2,TRBV2,.,.,TGTGCCAGCAGTGACTCCCGGCAGGGCAGCTATGGCTACCCCTTC,CASSDSRQGSYGYPF
TRBJ2-1,TRBV28,TRBD2,.,TGTGCCAGCAGGGGGGGGACTAGCGTCCTCACGAGGCAGTTCTTC,CASRGGTSVLTRQFF
TRBJ1-1,TRBV7-3,TRBD1,.,TGTGCCAGCAGCTTAGGGACAGGGACGACTGAAGCTTTCTTT,CASSLGTGTTEAFF
TRBJ2-2,TRBV5-1,.,.,TGCGCCAGCAGCTTGGCCTCTCGATCGAGACTCACCTCGTCCGGGGAGCTGTTTTTT,CASSLASRSRLTSSGELFF
TRBJ1-1,TRBV5-1,.,.,TGCGCCAGCAGCTTCGGGGGGAACACTGAAGCTTTCTTT,CASSFGGNTEAFF
TRBJ1-4,TRBV28,TRBD1,.,TGTGCCAGCAGTTCCAGGGGACAGCCCCCGAAACTGTTTTTT,CASSSRGQPPKLFF
TRBJ2-2,TRBV7-6,.,.,TGTGCCAGCAGCTTATACGAGGCCACCGGGGAGCTGTTTTTT,CASSLYEATGELFF
TRBJ2-5,TRBV28,TRBD1,.,TGTGCCAGCAGCAACAGGGGTAGGGAGACCCAGTACTTC,CASSNRGRETQYF
TRBJ2-1,TRBV6-4,.,.,TGTGCCAGCAGTGACCCTAGCCGGGAGCAGTTCTTC,CASSDPSREQFF
TRBJ2-7,TRBV5-1,.,few,TGCGCCAGCACCCCGCAACAGGGGGGGTCCGAGCAGTACTTC,CASTPQQGGSEQYF
TRBJ1-2,TRBV7-9,TRBD1,.,TGTGCCAGCAGCCGAGGCGGGACAGGAGATAATAGTGGCTACACCTTC,CASSRGGTGDNSGYTF
TRBJ2-3,TRBV9,.,.,TGTGCCAGCAGCGTAGAAACTGCCCGAGATACGCAGTATTTT,CASSVETARDTQYF
TRBJ2-7,TRBV28,.,.,TGTGCCAGCAGTTTGGCGGGGAGGCTCTACGAGCAGTACTTC,CASSLAGRLYEQYF
TRBJ1-2,TRBV30,TRBD1,.,TGTGCCTGGAGACTCCAGCAGGGGGCGGGCTATGGCTACACCTTC,CAWRLQQGAGYGYTF
TRBJ1-5,TRBV5-6,TRBD1,.,TGTGCCAGCAGCTTCACCAGGACAGGGCGGTATAGCAATCAGCCCCAGCATTTT,CASSFTRTGRYSNQPQHF
TRBJ2-2,TRBV7-2,TRBD1,.,TGTGCCAGCAGCTTAGGACAGGGCGGCACCGGGGAGCTGTTTTTT,CASSLGQGGTGELFF
TRBJ1-5,TRBV28,.,once,TGTGCCAGCAGTGGCAGGAGCAATCAGCCCCAGCATTTT,CASSGRSNQPQHF
TRBJ2-2,TRBV5-1,.,few,TGCGCCAGCAGCCACAGGGTAGGGGACACCGGGGAGCTGTTTTTT,CASSHRVGDTGELFF
TRBJ2-1,TRBV5-1,.,.,TGCGCCAGCAGCTTGGCGGTTAGCTCCTACAATGAGCAGTTCTTC,CASSLAVSSYNEQFF
TRBJ2-5,TRBV7-9,TRBD1,.,TGTGCCAGCAGCTCTGGAGGACAGGGGGCTATACCGCAAGAGACCCAGTACTTC,CASSSGGQGAIPQETQYF
TRBJ1-1,TRBV7-8,TRBD1,.,TGTGCCAGCAGCCCCAGGGACAGGGGGACGAACACTGAAGCTTTCTTT,CASSPRDRGTNTEAFF
TRBJ2-7,TRBV19,.,.,TGTGCCAGTAGTCAGGGCGTGCTTTCCTACGAGCAGTACTTC,CASSQGVLSYEQYF
TRBJ1-5,TRBV9,.,.,TGTGCCAGCAGCGTCGGGGGGACTCAGCCCCAGCATTTT,CASSVGGTQPQHF
TRBJ2-7,TRBV11-2,TRBD2,few,TGTGCCAGCAGCTTCAGCGGGAGGGCCCACGAGCAGTACTTC,CASSFSGRAHEQYF
TRBJ2-3,TRBV19,TRBD1,.,TGTGCCAGTAGTATGAGAGGACAGGGGGGTAGCATCGATACGCAGTATTTT,CASSMRGQGGSIDTQYF